Listed below are T cell receptor beta chains from one sample, sequenced in a study of blood T cells in healthy people across ages. TCRdb independently ran MiXCR on the 5' RACE reads; one entry per CDR3 protein. Counted here are about 1.4 million distinct CDR3 sequences, roughly 64% occurring once; the ten biggest clones make up 6.7%. The sample consisted of blood. These receptors were obtained from a man aged 18 to 35 in good health. Each CDR3 is given with its conserved first and last residue. A D gene is named only where the DNA matches it firmly. A row's size may be missing; if present it is once, few, many or a size class.

TRBD1 | TRBJ2-1 | TRBV29-1 | - | TGCAGCGTTGTACAGGGGGCTTCCTACAATGAGCAGTTCTTC | CSVVQGASYNEQFF
TRBD2 | TRBJ2-3 | TRBV7-2 | - | TGTGCCAGCAGCTTAGCGGTTAGCGGGTCAGATACGCAGTATTTT | CASSLAVSGSDTQYF
- | TRBJ2-3 | TRBV4-1 | few | TGTGCCAGCAGCCAAGAAGATACGCAGTATTTT | CASSQEDTQYF
- | TRBJ2-5 | TRBV25-1 | - | TGTGCCAGCAGAGACGGGACGGACCTAAAAGAGACCCAGTACTTC | CASRDGTDLKETQYF
- | TRBJ1-4 | TRBV6-1 | - | TGTGCCAGCAGTGAAGTTGCTGGGAGTAATGAAAAACTGTTTTTT | CASSEVAGSNEKLFF
- | TRBJ2-7 | TRBV29-1 | - | TGCAGCGTACAGGGAGACGAGCAGTACTTC | CSVQGDEQYF
- | TRBJ1-2 | TRBV28 | - | TGTGCCAGCAGAATCGTCACCCATAGGGTGCGGGACGGTGGTGGTTATGGCTACACCTTC | CASRIVTHRVRDGGGYGYTF
- | TRBJ1-6 | TRBV12-3/TRBV12-4 | few | TGTGCCAGCAGTCGCGCCGAGGATTCACCCCTCCACTTT | CASSRAEDSPLHF
- | TRBJ1-1 | TRBV12-3/TRBV12-4 | - | TGTGCCAGCAGTTTACGCGAGGTGGGGGAAGCTTTCTTT | CASSLREVGEAFF
- | TRBJ2-7 | TRBV24-1 | - | TGTGCCACCAGTGAGACAGGGACTTCTTACGAGCAGTACTTC | CATSETGTSYEQYF
TRBD2 | TRBJ2-7 | TRBV20-1 | few | TGCAGTGCTAGAGCAAATAGCGGGGGGTACGAGCAGTACTTC | CSARANSGGYEQYF
- | TRBJ2-5 | TRBV21-1 | few | TGTGCCAGTTTACAGGGTAGAGAGACCCAGTACTTC | CASLQGRETQYF
- | TRBJ1-2 | TRBV20-1 | few | TGCAGTGCTAGGCGTGAGGTCTACACCTTC | CSARREVYTF
- | TRBJ2-1 | TRBV15 | once | TGTGCCACCAGCATTAGGGGGCGGGAAATCAATGAGCAGTTCTTC | CATSIRGREINEQFF
- | TRBJ1-1 | TRBV6-5 | - | TGTGCCAGCAGTGACTCGAGCACACAGGAATCGGCTTTCTTT | CASSDSSTQESAFF
- | TRBJ2-7 | TRBV7-2 | - | TGTGCCAGCAGCGGAAGGACGGTATTCTCCTACGAGCAGTACTTC | CASSGRTVFSYEQYF
- | TRBJ1-2 | TRBV2 | - | TGTGCCACCGAAGGAGAGAGGTTTGGCTACACCTTC | CATEGERFGYTF
- | TRBJ2-1 | TRBV6-5 | - | TGTGCCAGCAGTTACTCCCTAAGCAATGAGCAGTTCTTC | CASSYSLSNEQFF
- | TRBJ2-7 | TRBV7-8 | - | TGTGCCAGCAACATCGGACAGCTTTCCTACGAGCAGTACTTC | CASNIGQLSYEQYF
- | TRBJ2-2 | TRBV4-1 | - | TGCGCCAGCAGCCAAAGACTTACTACAGGGTCGGGCGGGGAGCTGTTTTTT | CASSQRLTTGSGGELFF
TRBD2 | TRBJ2-5 | TRBV28 | - | TGTGCCAGCAGTTTACTGGCGGGAGGGCCGGGAAAGACCCAGTACTTC | CASSLLAGGPGKTQYF
- | TRBJ1-1 | TRBV29-1 | - | TGCAGCGTTGGAATGGAGAACACTGAAGCTTTCTTT | CSVGMENTEAFF
- | TRBJ1-5 | TRBV12-3/TRBV12-4 | - | TGTGCCAGCAGACCCAGGGGTGGGGCTAGCAATCAGCCCCAGCATTTT | CASRPRGGASNQPQHF
- | TRBJ2-3 | TRBV7-9 | - | TGTGCCAGCAGCTTAATGTCGACAGCGTCTAGCACAGATACGCAGTATTTT | CASSLMSTASSTDTQYF
TRBD2 | TRBJ2-3 | TRBV4-2 | few | TGTGCCAGCAGCCAAGATGGGACTACACGCACAGATACGCAGTATTTT | CASSQDGTTRTDTQYF
TRBD2 | TRBJ2-1 | TRBV4-1 | - | TGCGCCAGCAGCCAAATGGGGACTAGCGGGAAATATGAGCAGTTCTTC | CASSQMGTSGKYEQFF